Here is one T cell receptor beta chain with its context. The CDR3 extends over 17 amino acids. CDR1 SGHTS and CDR2 YDEGEE come from the germline V gene. V was cut by 3 bases and J by 1 base, with 16 bases left in between. Assay used: immunoSEQ multiplex PCR; TCRdb lists only in-frame clones, some missing. The table lists about 85,000 clones, around four fifths of them singletons, with roughly 10% in the top ten. The sample is drawn from a study of blood T cell repertoires in COVID-19. Study-wide background: From the United States, Italy and Spain came samples of acute and convalescent COVID-19.

The sequence came from a man aged 65 to 85 with acute or convalescent COVID-19. Sequencing input: peripheral blood. The V gene is TRBV5-8, the J gene TRBJ2-2; a weak D match, TRBD2 (5 bases). The CDR3 DNA follows: TGTGCCAGCAGCTCCTGGCCGCCCCGGGGGAACACCGGGGAGCTGTTTTTT. Residues: CASSSWPPRGNTGELFF.